This T cell receptor (beta chain) was recorded in a study of CD8 T cells in ankylosing spondylitis. Overall study findings and caveats: Disease-associated clonotypes exhibited CD8+ identity and were relatively infrequent in peripheral blood. Ankylosing spondylitis blood appeared to carry a characteristic TCR beta motif of eight or nine highly homologous variants. The clones that were linked to disease were reported to be significantly enriched in matched synovial fluid samples from ankylosing spondylitis patients.

This clonotype was observed at least ten times. Its cognate antigen is unknown. The TCR beta libraries were generated through quantitative 5'-RACE incorporating molecular barcodes. TCRdb re-called the 5' RACE reads with MiXCR, one entry per CDR3 protein. The sample shows about 240,000 distinct CDR3 sequences, about 10% of them seen only once. The clonotype comes from a male donor with ankylosing spondylitis or in good health (not recorded which). Sequenced input: blood, either unsorted or a sorted T cell fraction (not recorded which).

DNA for the CDR3: TGCGCCAGCAGCTTGGGCACCATGGGGGCCAAAAACATTCAGTACTTC. This encodes CASSLGTMGAKNIQYF. The chain employs TRBV5-1 and TRBJ2-4; D uncertain. V gave up 0 bases and J gave up 1 base, with 11 bases separating them. The V gene's germline CDR1 is SGHRS and CDR2 YFSETQ. The CDR3 covers 16 residues.